The entry that follows covers one T cell receptor beta chain sequence. Its antigen is unidentified. Researchers ran the PCR with 60 Vbeta and 13 Jbeta primers. Produced via immunoSEQ multiplex PCR; TCRdb's table is partial and in-frame only. The profile shows 60,000 to 70,000 clones, roughly 80% of them singletons. Germline CDR1 is ENHRY and CDR2 is SYGVKD. The V end was cut by 3 bases, the J end by 2 bases, with 11 bases between. This CDR3 has 15 amino acids. This sample was included in a study of cytomegalovirus exposure and HLA in healthy donors. Whole-study findings and limits: Compared with the roughly 670-donor mean, an Asian-associated ancestry cluster reportedly had fewer N-insertions, according to a later analysis. Usually a TCR sequence was rare, but some public TCRs were found in many donors. Within a later analysis, the majority of CMV-associated TCR beta chains appeared HLA-restricted. A later analysis, which compared TCR beta chains of equal frequency, found the HLA-associated ones more clonally expanded.

The chain couples TRBV10-3 to TRBJ1-5, with D hard to call. The material sequenced was PBMCs. The TCR sequence derives from a male donor in good health and CMV-seropositive. Written as DNA, the CDR3 is TGTGCCATCAGTGACCACGGCGGGGGCAATCAGCCCCAGCATTTT. Protein product: CAISDHGGGNQPQHF.